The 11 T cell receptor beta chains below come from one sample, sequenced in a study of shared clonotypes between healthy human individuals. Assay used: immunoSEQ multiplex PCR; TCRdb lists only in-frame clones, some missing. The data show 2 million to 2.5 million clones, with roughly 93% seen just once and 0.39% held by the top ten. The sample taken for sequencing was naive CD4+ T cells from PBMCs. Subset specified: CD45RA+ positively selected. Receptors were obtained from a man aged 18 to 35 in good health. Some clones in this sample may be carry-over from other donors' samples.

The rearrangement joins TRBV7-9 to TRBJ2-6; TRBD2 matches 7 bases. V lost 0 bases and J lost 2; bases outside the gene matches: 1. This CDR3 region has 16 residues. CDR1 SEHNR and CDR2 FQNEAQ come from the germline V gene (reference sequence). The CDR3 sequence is CASSLAGGAGANVLTF. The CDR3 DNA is TGTGCCAGCAGCTTAGCTGGGGGGGCTGGGGCCAACGTCCTGACTTTC.

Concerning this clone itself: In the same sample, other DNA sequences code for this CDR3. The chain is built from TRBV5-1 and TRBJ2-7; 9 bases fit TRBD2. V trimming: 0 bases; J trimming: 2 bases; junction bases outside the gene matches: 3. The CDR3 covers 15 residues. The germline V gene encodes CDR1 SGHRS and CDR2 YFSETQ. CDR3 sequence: CASSLVVAGAYEQYF. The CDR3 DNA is TGCGCCAGCAGCTTGGTGGTAGCGGGGGCCTACGAGCAGTACTTC.

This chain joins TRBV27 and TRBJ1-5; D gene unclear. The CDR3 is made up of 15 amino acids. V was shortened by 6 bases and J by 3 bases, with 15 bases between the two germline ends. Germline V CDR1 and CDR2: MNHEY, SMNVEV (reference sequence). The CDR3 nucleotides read TGTGCCAGCAGGTCCCAGTGGCAGGTCAATCAGCCCCAGCATTTT. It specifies CASRSQWQVNQPQHF.

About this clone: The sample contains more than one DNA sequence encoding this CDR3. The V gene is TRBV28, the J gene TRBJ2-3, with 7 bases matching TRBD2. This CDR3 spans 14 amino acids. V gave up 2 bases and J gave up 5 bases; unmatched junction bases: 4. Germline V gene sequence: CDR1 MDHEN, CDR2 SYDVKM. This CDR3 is CASSLGGGQDTQYF. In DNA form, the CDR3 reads TGTGCCAGCAGTTTAGGGGGAGGGCAAGATACGCAGTATTTT.

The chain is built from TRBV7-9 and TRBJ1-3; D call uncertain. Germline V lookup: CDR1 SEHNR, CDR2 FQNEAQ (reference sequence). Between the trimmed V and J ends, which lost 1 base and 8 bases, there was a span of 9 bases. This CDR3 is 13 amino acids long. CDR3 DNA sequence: TGTGCCAGCAGCTTAGGGGGATCGGACACCATATATTTT. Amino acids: CASSLGGSDTIYF.

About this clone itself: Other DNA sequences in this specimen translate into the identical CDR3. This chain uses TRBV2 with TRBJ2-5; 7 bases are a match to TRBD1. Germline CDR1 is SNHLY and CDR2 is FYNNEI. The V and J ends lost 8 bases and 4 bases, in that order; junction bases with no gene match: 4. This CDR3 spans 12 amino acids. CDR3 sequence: CASRAGGETQYF. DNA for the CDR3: TGTGCCAGCCGAGCAGGGGGAGAGACCCAGTACTTC.

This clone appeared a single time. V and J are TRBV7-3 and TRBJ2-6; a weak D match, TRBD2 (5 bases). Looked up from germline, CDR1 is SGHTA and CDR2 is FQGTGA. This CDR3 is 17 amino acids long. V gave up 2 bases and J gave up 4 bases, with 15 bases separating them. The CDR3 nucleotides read TGTGCCAGCAGCTTACGGGGAAAGGAAGCCGGGGCCAACGTCCTGACTTTC. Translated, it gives CASSLRGKEAGANVLTF.

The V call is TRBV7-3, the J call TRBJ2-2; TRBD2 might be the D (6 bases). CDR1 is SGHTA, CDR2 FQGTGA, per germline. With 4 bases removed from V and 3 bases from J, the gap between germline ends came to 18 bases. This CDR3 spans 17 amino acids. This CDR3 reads CASSSRLVGADTGELFF. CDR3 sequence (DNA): TGTGCCAGCAGCTCGCGACTAGTCGGGGCTGACACCGGGGAGCTGTTTTTT.

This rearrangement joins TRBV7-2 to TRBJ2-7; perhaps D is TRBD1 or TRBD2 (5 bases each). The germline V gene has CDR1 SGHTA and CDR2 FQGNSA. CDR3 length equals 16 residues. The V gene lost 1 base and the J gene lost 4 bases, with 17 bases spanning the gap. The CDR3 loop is CASSLGGARNAYEQYF. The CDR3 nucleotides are TGTGCCAGCAGCTTAGGAGGGGCCCGTAACGCGTACGAGCAGTACTTC.

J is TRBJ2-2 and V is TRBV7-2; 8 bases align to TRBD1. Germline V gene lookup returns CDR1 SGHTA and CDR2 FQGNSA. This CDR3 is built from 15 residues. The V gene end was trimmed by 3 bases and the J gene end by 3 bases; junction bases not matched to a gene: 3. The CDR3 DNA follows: TGTGCCAGCAGCTTTGACAGGGGATACACCGGGGAGCTGTTTTTT. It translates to CASSFDRGYTGELFF.

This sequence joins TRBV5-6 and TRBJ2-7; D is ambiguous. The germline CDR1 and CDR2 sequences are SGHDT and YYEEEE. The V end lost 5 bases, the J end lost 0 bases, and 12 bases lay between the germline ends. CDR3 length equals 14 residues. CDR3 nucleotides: TGTGCCAGCAGACTCCGATATTCCTCCTACGAGCAGTACTTC. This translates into CASRLRYSSYEQYF.